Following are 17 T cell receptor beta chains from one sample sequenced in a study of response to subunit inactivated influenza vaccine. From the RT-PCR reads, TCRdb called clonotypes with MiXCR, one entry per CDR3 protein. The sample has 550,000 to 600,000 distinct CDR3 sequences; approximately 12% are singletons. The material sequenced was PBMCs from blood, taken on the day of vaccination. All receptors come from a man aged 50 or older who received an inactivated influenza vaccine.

The CDR3 here is CASSLNRADEQYF. In DNA, the CDR3 is TGCGCCAGCAGCTTGAACAGGGCGGACGAGCAGTACTTC. The V and J genes are TRBV5-1 and TRBJ2-7; D may be TRBD1 (6 bases). The germline V gene encodes CDR1 SGHRS and CDR2 YFSETQ. V lost 1 base and J lost 5, with 10 bases in between. The CDR3 loop spans 13 amino acids.

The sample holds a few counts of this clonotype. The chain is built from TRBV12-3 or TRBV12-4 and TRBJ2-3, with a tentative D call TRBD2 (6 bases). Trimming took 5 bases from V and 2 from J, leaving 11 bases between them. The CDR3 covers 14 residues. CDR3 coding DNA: TGTGCCAGCAGTAATACGGGGGTCACAGATACGCAGTATTTT. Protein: CASSNTGVTDTQYF.

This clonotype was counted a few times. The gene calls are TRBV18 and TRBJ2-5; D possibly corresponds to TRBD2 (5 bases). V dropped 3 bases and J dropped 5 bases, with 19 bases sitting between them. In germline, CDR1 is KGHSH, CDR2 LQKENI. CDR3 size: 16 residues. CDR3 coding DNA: TGTGCCAGCTCACCCCGGATGCCTGGGAGAACGGAGACCCAGTACTTC. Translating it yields CASSPRMPGRTETQYF.

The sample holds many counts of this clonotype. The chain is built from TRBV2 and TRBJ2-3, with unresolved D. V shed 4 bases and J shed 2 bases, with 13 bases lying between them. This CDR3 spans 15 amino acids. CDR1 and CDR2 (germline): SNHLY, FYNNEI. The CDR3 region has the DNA TGTGCCAGCAGTGTAAATCAACCGCACACAGATACGCAGTATTTT. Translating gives CASSVNQPHTDTQYF.

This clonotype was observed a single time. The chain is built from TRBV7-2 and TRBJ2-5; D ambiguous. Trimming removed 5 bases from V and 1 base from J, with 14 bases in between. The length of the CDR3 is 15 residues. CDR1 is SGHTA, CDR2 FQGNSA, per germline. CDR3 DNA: TGTGCCAGCAGCCCCCGTTTGTGGGCCCAAGAGACCCAGTACTTC. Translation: CASSPRLWAQETQYF.

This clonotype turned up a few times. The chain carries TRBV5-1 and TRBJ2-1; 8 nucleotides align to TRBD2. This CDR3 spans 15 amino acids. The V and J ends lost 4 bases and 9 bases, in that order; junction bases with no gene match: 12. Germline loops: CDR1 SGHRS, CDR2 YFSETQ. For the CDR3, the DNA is TGCGCCAGCAGCCGTATAGCGGGGTCCCCAACTGAGCAGTTCTTC. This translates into CASSRIAGSPTEQFF.

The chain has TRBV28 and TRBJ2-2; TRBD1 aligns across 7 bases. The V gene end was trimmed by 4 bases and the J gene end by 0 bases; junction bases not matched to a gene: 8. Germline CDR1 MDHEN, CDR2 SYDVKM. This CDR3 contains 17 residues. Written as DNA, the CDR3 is TGTGCCAGCAGTTCCCCCGCGACAGGGTCGAACACCGGGGAGCTGTTTTTT. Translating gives CASSSPATGSNTGELFF.

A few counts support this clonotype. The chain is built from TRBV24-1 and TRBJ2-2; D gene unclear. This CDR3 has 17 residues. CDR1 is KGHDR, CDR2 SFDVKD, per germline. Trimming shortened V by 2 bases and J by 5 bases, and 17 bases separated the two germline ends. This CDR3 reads CATSDSQDRPDTGELFF. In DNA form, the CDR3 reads TGTGCCACCAGTGATTCGCAGGATCGCCCTGATACCGGGGAGCTGTTTTTT.

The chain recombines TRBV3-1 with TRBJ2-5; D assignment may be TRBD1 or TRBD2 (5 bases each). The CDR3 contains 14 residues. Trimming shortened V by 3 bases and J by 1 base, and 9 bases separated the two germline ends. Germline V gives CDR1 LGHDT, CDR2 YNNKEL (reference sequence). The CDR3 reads CASSHGTFQETQYF. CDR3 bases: TGTGCCAGCAGCCACGGGACGTTCCAAGAGACCCAGTACTTC.

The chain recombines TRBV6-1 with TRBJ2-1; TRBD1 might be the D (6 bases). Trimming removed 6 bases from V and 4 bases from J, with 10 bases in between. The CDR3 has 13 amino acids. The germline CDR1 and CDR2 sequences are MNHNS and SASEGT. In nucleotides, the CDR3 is TGTGCCAGCAGCGGGACATTATACAATGAGCAGTTCTTC. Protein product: CASSGTLYNEQFF.

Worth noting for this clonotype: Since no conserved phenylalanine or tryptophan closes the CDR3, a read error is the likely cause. This CDR3 is CAIGSGLNSWELFC. In DNA form, the CDR3 reads TGTGCCATCGGCTCTGGACTCAACTCCTGGGAGCTGTTTTGT. The J gene is TRBJ2-2, the V gene TRBV5-5; TRBD2 is a possible D gene (5 bases). The CDR3 is 14 amino acids. Germline V CDR1 and CDR2: SGHKS, YYEKEE (reference sequence). V gave up 9 bases and J gave up 9 bases, with 21 bases separating them.

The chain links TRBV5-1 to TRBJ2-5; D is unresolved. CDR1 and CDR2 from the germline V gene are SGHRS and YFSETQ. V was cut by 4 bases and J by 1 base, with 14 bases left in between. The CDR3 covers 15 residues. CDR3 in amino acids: CASSTTPGFQETQYF. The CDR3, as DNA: TGCGCCAGCAGCACAACCCCCGGCTTCCAAGAGACCCAGTACTTC.

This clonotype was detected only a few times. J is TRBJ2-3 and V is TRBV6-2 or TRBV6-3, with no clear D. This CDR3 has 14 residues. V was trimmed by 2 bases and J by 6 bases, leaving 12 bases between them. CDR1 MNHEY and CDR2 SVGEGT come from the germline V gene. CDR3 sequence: CASSYNLMLDTQYF. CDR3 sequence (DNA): TGTGCCAGCAGTTACAACCTCATGCTGGATACGCAGTATTTT.

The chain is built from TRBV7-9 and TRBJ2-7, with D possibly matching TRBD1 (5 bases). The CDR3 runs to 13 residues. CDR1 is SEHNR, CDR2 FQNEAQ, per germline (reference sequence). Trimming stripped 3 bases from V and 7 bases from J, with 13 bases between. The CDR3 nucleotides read TGTGCCAGCAGCTTCCCGACAGAGAGGGAGCAGTACTTC. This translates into CASSFPTEREQYF.

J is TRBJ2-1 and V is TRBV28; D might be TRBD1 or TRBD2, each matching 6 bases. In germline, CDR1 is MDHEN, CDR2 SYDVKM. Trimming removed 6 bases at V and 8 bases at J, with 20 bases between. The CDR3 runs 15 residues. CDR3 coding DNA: TGTGCCAGCAGAATCAAAGTTTGGGGGGCGGATGAGCAGTTCTTC. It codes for CASRIKVWGADEQFF.

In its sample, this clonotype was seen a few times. CDR3 in amino acids: CSAQTSGRAQDTQYF. Here the CDR3 DNA reads TGCAGTGCCCAAACTAGCGGGAGGGCCCAAGATACGCAGTATTTT. The chain couples TRBV20-1 to TRBJ2-3; 13 positions agree with TRBD2. The germline CDR1 and CDR2 sequences are DFQATT and SNEGSKA (reference sequence). This CDR3 is 15 amino acids long. Trimming cost V 6 bases and J 5 bases; bases outside gene matches: 8.

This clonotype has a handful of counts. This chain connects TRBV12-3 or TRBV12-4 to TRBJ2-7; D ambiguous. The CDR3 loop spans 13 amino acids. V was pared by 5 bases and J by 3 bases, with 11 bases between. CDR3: CASSDGLGYEQYF. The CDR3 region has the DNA TGTGCCAGCAGTGATGGTTTGGGCTACGAGCAGTACTTC.